This TCR beta chain derives from a study of OX40 agonist ivuxolimab in advanced cancers. Study-level background: A mean age of approximately 58 years, range about 20 to 79, was recorded, and approximately 85% were male.

This clone was observed a single time. Clones were sequenced by immunoSEQ multiplex PCR, and TCRdb holds only the in-frame ones, with some missing. This table holds around 95,000 clones, about nine tenths found once. The V end was cut by 10 bases, the J end by 1 base, with 14 bases between. Germline CDR1 and CDR2: MNHEY and SVGAGI. The CDR3 contains 14 residues. The TCR sequence derives from an adult with an advanced solid tumor such as melanoma, head and neck, liver or kidney cancer. The chain carries TRBV6-5 and TRBJ1-5; D is perhaps TRBD1 (5 bases). Specimen: CD4+ or CD8+ T cells sorted from blood, collected in a trial of the OX40 agonist ivuxolimab. CDR3 in DNA: TGTGCCACCAAGCCAGGGTCGAGCAATCAGCCCCAGCATTTT. This sequence encodes CATKPGSSNQPQHF.